This T cell receptor (beta chain) came from a study of CD8+ T cells in alopecia areata. Extracted RNA was reverse transcribed into cDNA, the sequencing template. Some clones are missing from TCRdb's copy, which holds only in-frame ones; the method was immunoSEQ multiplex PCR. The data show roughly 32,000 clones, with less than 75% seen just once and 15% to 20% held by the top ten. The TCR was taken from a human donor with alopecia areata. Sequenced: NKG2D-high CD8+ T cells sorted from blood.

The CDR3 protein is CASSLGGGQIYEQYF. CDR3 nucleotides: TGTGCCAGCAGCTTAGGAGGGGGCCAAATCTACGAGCAGTACTTC. The chain recombines TRBV7-3 with TRBJ2-7, with TRBD1 as a possible D gene (7 bases). CDR3 size: 15 residues. Trimming took 2 bases from V and 3 from J, leaving 14 bases between them. Germline V lookup: CDR1 SGHTA, CDR2 FQGTGA. The full variable domain, with the rest looked up from reference TRBV7-3 and TRBJ2-7, is GAGVSQTPSNKVTEKGKYVELRCDPISGHTALYWYRQSLGQGPEFLIYFQGTGAADDSGLPNDRFFAVRPEGSVSTLKIQRTERGDSAVYLCASSLGGGQIYEQYFGPGTRLTVT.